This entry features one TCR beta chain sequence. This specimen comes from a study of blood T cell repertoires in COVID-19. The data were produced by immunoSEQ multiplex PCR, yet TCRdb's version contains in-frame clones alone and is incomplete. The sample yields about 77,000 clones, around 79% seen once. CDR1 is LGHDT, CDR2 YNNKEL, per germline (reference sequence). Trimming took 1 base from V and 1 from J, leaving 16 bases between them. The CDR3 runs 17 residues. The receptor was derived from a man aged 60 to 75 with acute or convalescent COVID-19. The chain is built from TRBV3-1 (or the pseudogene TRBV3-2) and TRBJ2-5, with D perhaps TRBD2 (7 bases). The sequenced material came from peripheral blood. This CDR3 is CASSQVLGGDLQETQYF. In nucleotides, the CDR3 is TGTGCCAGCAGCCAAGTTTTAGGGGGGGACCTCCAAGAGACCCAGTACTTC.